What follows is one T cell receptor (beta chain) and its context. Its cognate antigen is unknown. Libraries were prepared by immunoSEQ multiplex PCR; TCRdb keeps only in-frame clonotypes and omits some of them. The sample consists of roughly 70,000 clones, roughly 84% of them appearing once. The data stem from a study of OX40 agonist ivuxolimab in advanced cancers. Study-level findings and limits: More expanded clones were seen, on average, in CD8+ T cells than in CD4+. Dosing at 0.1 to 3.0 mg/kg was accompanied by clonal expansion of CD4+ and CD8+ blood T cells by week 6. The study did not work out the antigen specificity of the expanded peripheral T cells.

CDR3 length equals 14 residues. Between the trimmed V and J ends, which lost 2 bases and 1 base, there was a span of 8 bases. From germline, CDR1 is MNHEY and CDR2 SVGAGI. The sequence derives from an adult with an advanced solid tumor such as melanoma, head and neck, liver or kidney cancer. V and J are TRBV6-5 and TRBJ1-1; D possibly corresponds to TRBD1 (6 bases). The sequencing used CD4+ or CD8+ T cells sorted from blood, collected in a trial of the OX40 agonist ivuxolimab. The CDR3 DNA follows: TGTGCCAGCAGTTACACGGACAGGAACACTGAAGCTTTCTTT. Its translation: CASSYTDRNTEAFF.